The rows below give T cell receptor beta chains drawn from one sample of a study of T cell responses to AZD1222 COVID-19 vaccine. Clones were sequenced by immunoSEQ multiplex PCR, and TCRdb holds only the in-frame ones, with some missing. There are some 130,000 clones in the sample; 90% occur only once, and 6.9% lies in the top ten. The sample here was peripheral blood, taken on day 0 of AZD1222 vaccination. The receptors stem from an adult in good health. The CDR3 runs from the conserved cysteine through the conserved F or W. A D gene is named only where the DNA matches it firmly. A row's size may be missing; if present it is once, few, many or a size class.

j_gene: TRBJ1-4
v_gene: TRBV5-6
abundance: NA
d_gene: NA
CDR3nt: TGTGCCAGCAGCTGGGGTGCCTTAAAACTGTTTTTT
CDR3aa: CASSWGALKLFF

j_gene: TRBJ2-3
v_gene: TRBV6-2/TRBV6-3
abundance: few
d_gene: NA
CDR3nt: TGTGCCAGCAGTTACCTCGACACAGATACGCAGTATTTT
CDR3aa: CASSYLDTDTQYF

j_gene: TRBJ1-5
v_gene: TRBV7-8
abundance: NA
d_gene: NA
CDR3nt: TGTGCCAGCAGCTATCAAAGCAATCAGCCCCAGCATTTT
CDR3aa: CASSYQSNQPQHF

j_gene: TRBJ1-5
v_gene: TRBV4-3
abundance: NA
d_gene: NA
CDR3nt: TGCGCCAGCAGCCAAGCCGTGGGAACCAATCAGCCCCAGCATTTT
CDR3aa: CASSQAVGTNQPQHF

j_gene: TRBJ2-6
v_gene: TRBV2
abundance: NA
d_gene: NA
CDR3nt: TGTGCCAGCAGTGAGGAGGGCTCTGGGGCCAACGTCCTGACTTTC
CDR3aa: CASSEEGSGANVLTF

j_gene: TRBJ1-3
v_gene: TRBV4-3
abundance: NA
d_gene: NA
CDR3nt: TGCGCCAGCAGCCAGGATAGGGGTCGCGGCTCTGGAAACACCATATATTTT
CDR3aa: CASSQDRGRGSGNTIYF

j_gene: TRBJ1-1
v_gene: TRBV19
abundance: NA
d_gene: NA
CDR3nt: TGTGCCAGTAGTGCCCCGGGACACCCGAGGAACACTGAAGCTTTCTTT
CDR3aa: CASSAPGHPRNTEAFF

j_gene: TRBJ1-6
v_gene: TRBV28
abundance: NA
d_gene: TRBD1
CDR3nt: TGTGCCAGCAGTCCCGACAGGGGATATAATTCACCCCTCCACTTT
CDR3aa: CASSPDRGYNSPLHF

j_gene: TRBJ1-5
v_gene: TRBV15
abundance: NA
d_gene: NA
CDR3nt: TGTGCCACCAGCAGAGCAACAGGGAGGGAAGCCAATCAGCCCCAGCATTTT
CDR3aa: CATSRATGREANQPQHF

j_gene: TRBJ1-5
v_gene: TRBV21-1
abundance: NA
d_gene: NA
CDR3nt: TGTGCCAGCAGCAAAAGCCGGACAGAAAAGTATAGCAATCAGCCCCAGCATTTT
CDR3aa: CASSKSRTEKYSNQPQHF

j_gene: TRBJ1-2
v_gene: TRBV12-3/TRBV12-4
abundance: NA
d_gene: NA
CDR3nt: TGTGCCAGCAGTTGGGGGGAAGGCTATGGCTACACCTTC
CDR3aa: CASSWGEGYGYTF

j_gene: TRBJ1-2
v_gene: TRBV11-3
abundance: few
d_gene: NA
CDR3nt: TGTGCCAGCAGCATCCGGGAGGGCACCGACGTATTTAACTATGGCTACACCTTC
CDR3aa: CASSIREGTDVFNYGYTF

j_gene: TRBJ2-5
v_gene: TRBV7-3
abundance: NA
d_gene: NA
CDR3nt: TGTGCCAGCAGCATCAGGGTACGGGAGACCCAGTACTTC
CDR3aa: CASSIRVRETQYF

j_gene: TRBJ2-3
v_gene: TRBV24-1
abundance: NA
d_gene: NA
CDR3nt: TGTGCCACCAGTGATTTGCCTGGCGGAGGAGGGCTACGAACCCTGGCGCCAGATACGCAGTATTTT
CDR3aa: CATSDLPGGGGLRTLAPDTQYF

j_gene: TRBJ2-2
v_gene: TRBV28
abundance: NA
d_gene: TRBD1
CDR3nt: TGTGCCAGCAGTCCCCGACAGGGCGATGGAAACGGGGAGCTGTTTTTT
CDR3aa: CASSPRQGDGNGELFF

j_gene: TRBJ1-1
v_gene: TRBV29-1
abundance: once
d_gene: NA
CDR3nt: TGCAGCCCCCAAGGACCAGGGAACACTGAAGCTTTCTTT
CDR3aa: CSPQGPGNTEAFF

j_gene: TRBJ1-1
v_gene: TRBV6-5
abundance: once
d_gene: NA
CDR3nt: TGTGCCAGCAGTTACGTCTGGAACACTGAAGCTTTCTTT
CDR3aa: CASSYVWNTEAFF

j_gene: TRBJ2-2
v_gene: TRBV12-3/TRBV12-4
abundance: NA
d_gene: NA
CDR3nt: TGTGCCAGCCTCCAAGGGGGCACCGGGGAGCTGTTTTTT
CDR3aa: CASLQGGTGELFF

j_gene: TRBJ2-1
v_gene: TRBV19
abundance: NA
d_gene: TRBD1
CDR3nt: TGTGCCAGTAGTATGGACAGGAACAATGAGCAGTTCTTC
CDR3aa: CASSMDRNNEQFF

j_gene: TRBJ2-2
v_gene: TRBV5-8
abundance: NA
d_gene: TRBD2
CDR3nt: TGTGCCAGCAGCTTTACTAGCGGGGGAGGCACCGGGGAGCTGTTTTTT
CDR3aa: CASSFTSGGGTGELFF

j_gene: TRBJ2-2
v_gene: TRBV24-1
abundance: NA
d_gene: NA
CDR3nt: TGTGCCACCAGTGATAACAAGAATCGGGGGGCGACTAACACCGGGGAGCTGTTTTTT
CDR3aa: CATSDNKNRGATNTGELFF

j_gene: TRBJ2-3
v_gene: TRBV21-1
abundance: NA
d_gene: NA
CDR3nt: TGTGCCAGCAGCAATGAGGGTAGCACAGATACGCAGTATTTT
CDR3aa: CASSNEGSTDTQYF

j_gene: TRBJ2-1
v_gene: TRBV24-1
abundance: NA
d_gene: TRBD1
CDR3nt: TGTGCCACCAGTGAATACTACGGACAGGGGGGGAATGAGCAGTTCTTC
CDR3aa: CATSEYYGQGGNEQFF

j_gene: TRBJ2-1
v_gene: TRBV5-4
abundance: NA
d_gene: NA
CDR3nt: TGTGCCAGCAGCTTTATCCAGCCTACCTACAATGAGCAGTTCTTC
CDR3aa: CASSFIQPTYNEQFF

j_gene: TRBJ2-1
v_gene: TRBV27
abundance: NA
d_gene: NA
CDR3nt: TGTGCCAGCATCAGGACTGATAGCTCCTACAATGAGCAGTTCTTC
CDR3aa: CASIRTDSSYNEQFF

j_gene: TRBJ2-7
v_gene: TRBV7-2
abundance: NA
d_gene: TRBD2
CDR3nt: TGTGCCAGCAGCTCCTACGGGGGGTACGAGCAGTACTTC
CDR3aa: CASSSYGGYEQYF

j_gene: TRBJ2-7
v_gene: TRBV18
abundance: NA
d_gene: NA
CDR3nt: TGTGCCAGCTCACCGGGGTTTAGCTCCTACGAGCAGTACTTC
CDR3aa: CASSPGFSSYEQYF

j_gene: TRBJ1-2
v_gene: TRBV6-4
abundance: NA
d_gene: NA
CDR3nt: TGTGCCAGCAACGGGAGGGGGATAAACTATGGCTACACCTTC
CDR3aa: CASNGRGINYGYTF

j_gene: TRBJ2-5
v_gene: TRBV5-1
abundance: NA
d_gene: TRBD1
CDR3nt: TGCGCCAGCAGCCCACAACCGGGACAGGGGGTTAAAGAGACCCAGTACTTC
CDR3aa: CASSPQPGQGVKETQYF

j_gene: TRBJ2-7
v_gene: TRBV19
abundance: NA
d_gene: TRBD1
CDR3nt: TGTGCCACCACAGTGGGGACAGGGAGGACCTACGAGCAGTACTTC
CDR3aa: CATTVGTGRTYEQYF

j_gene: TRBJ2-7
v_gene: TRBV27
abundance: once
d_gene: NA
CDR3nt: TGTGCCAGCAGTTCAATCCTTTACTACGAGCAGTACTTC
CDR3aa: CASSSILYYEQYF

j_gene: TRBJ1-4
v_gene: TRBV28
abundance: NA
d_gene: TRBD1
CDR3nt: TGTGCCAGCACGACAGGGACTAATGAAAAACTGTTTTTT
CDR3aa: CASTTGTNEKLFF

j_gene: TRBJ1-1
v_gene: TRBV7-3
abundance: NA
d_gene: NA
CDR3nt: TGTGCCAGCAGCACACAGGGAAGCACTGAAGCTTTCTTT
CDR3aa: CASSTQGSTEAFF

j_gene: TRBJ2-7
v_gene: TRBV9
abundance: NA
d_gene: NA
CDR3nt: TGTGCCAGCAGCGTAGGGGGGTTCCCCTACGAGCAGTACTTC
CDR3aa: CASSVGGFPYEQYF

j_gene: TRBJ1-4
v_gene: TRBV6-1
abundance: once
d_gene: NA
CDR3nt: TGTGCCAGCAGTGAAGGACATTTTGTTGCAACTAATGAAAAACTGTTTTTT
CDR3aa: CASSEGHFVATNEKLFF

j_gene: TRBJ2-3
v_gene: TRBV2
abundance: NA
d_gene: NA
CDR3nt: TGTGCCAGCAGTGAAACGGGGGAGGTAGGCACAGATACGCAGTATTTT
CDR3aa: CASSETGEVGTDTQYF

j_gene: TRBJ1-1
v_gene: TRBV4-3
abundance: NA
d_gene: NA
CDR3nt: TGCGCCAGCAGCCAAGAGGGGAGGCCGGGCACTGAAGCTTTCTTT
CDR3aa: CASSQEGRPGTEAFF

j_gene: TRBJ2-3
v_gene: TRBV11-3
abundance: few
d_gene: NA
CDR3nt: TGTGCCAGCAGAAGCGGGTGGACAGATACGCAGTATTTT
CDR3aa: CASRSGWTDTQYF

j_gene: TRBJ2-7
v_gene: TRBV21-1
abundance: NA
d_gene: NA
CDR3nt: TGTGCCAGCAGCACCTACCCTCTGACTAGCGGGGCCTATTTCTTCACTTACGAGCAGTACTTC
CDR3aa: CASSTYPLTSGAYFFTYEQYF

j_gene: TRBJ1-2
v_gene: TRBV28
abundance: NA
d_gene: TRBD1
CDR3nt: TGTGCCAGCAGTTTCCAGGGGGCGACCTATGGCTACACCTTC
CDR3aa: CASSFQGATYGYTF

j_gene: TRBJ1-5
v_gene: TRBV28
abundance: NA
d_gene: NA
CDR3nt: TGTGCCAGCAGTTTGGGGTACAATCAGCCCCAGCATTTT
CDR3aa: CASSLGYNQPQHF

j_gene: TRBJ2-2
v_gene: TRBV9
abundance: once
d_gene: NA
CDR3nt: TGTGCCAGCAGCGTAGAACTAGCCGCCGGGGAGCTGTTTTTT
CDR3aa: CASSVELAAGELFF

j_gene: TRBJ1-2
v_gene: TRBV29-1
abundance: NA
d_gene: TRBD1
CDR3nt: TGCAGCGCCGGGACAGCTAACTATGGCTACACCTTC
CDR3aa: CSAGTANYGYTF

j_gene: TRBJ2-7
v_gene: TRBV6-6
abundance: NA
d_gene: NA
CDR3nt: TGTGCCAGCAGTTACTTGGACGTTTCCTACGAGCAGTACTTC
CDR3aa: CASSYLDVSYEQYF